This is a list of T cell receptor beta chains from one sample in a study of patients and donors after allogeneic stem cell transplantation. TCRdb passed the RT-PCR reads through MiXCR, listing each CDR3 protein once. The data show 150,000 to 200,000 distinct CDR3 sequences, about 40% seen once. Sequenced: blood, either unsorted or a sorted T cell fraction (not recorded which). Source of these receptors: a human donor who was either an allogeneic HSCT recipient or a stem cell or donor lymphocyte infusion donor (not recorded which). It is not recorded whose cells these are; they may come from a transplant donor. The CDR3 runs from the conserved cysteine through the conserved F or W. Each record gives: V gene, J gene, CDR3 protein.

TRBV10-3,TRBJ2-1,CAISALAGGSNEQFF
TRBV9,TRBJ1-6,CASSVNEGSPLHF
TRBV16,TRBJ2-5,CASSQLLDAETQYF
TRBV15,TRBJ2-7,CATGAGGSYEQYF
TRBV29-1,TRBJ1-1,CSGTVMNTEAFF
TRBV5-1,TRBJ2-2,CASSTAGTGVTGELFF
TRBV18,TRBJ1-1,CASSLDSGTFVEAFF
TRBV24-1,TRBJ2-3,CATSGAGVDTQYF
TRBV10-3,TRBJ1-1,CAISGSGDNTEAFF
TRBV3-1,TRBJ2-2,CASSQDSASGTGELFF
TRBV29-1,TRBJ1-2,CSGTVDSNYGYTF
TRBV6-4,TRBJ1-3,CASSPRAFSGNTIYF
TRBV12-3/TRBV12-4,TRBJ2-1,CASIPGTVIGINNEQFF
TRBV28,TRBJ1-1,CASVRGQNTEAFF
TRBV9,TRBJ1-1,CASSARTGSEAFF
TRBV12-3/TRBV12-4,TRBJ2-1,CASSQDSGGGEQFF
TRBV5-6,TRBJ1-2,CASSLAKGDRNYGYTF
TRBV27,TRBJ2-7,CASSPNRIYEQYF
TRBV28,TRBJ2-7,CASSPSRGEQYF
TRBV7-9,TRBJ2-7,CASSRTEAGGTEQYF
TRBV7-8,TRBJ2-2,CASSSGTHTGELFF
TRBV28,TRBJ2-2,CASSRVNTGELFF
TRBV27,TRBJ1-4,CASSPGHLGKKLFF
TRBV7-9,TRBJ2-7,CASSFRQGDFYEQYF
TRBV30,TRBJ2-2,CAWTRAGVTGELFF
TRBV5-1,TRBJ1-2,CASSFKGTANYGYTF
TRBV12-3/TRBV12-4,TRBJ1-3,CASRQAGDRVRSSGNTIYF
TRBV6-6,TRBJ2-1,CASSTAEGTEQFF
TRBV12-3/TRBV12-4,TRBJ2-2,CASSLFRGSSTGELFF
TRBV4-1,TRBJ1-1,CASSHSPGGLAEAFF
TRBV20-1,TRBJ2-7,CSAGGTASYEQYF
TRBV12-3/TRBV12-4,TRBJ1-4,CASGATNEKLFF
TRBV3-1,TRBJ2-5,CASSQEGRLQETQYF
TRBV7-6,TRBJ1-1,CASSPKSRDRRANTEAFF
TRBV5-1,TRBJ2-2,CASSHRTGELFF
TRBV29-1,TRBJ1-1,CSVVGAEAFF
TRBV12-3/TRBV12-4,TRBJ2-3,CASIGTDSTDTQYF
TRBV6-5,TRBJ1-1,CASSYSDLGDTEAFF
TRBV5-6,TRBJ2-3,CASSFGGTDTQYF
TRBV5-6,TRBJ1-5,CASSLMGGRGSNQPQHF
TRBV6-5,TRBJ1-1,CASSPGTGGTEAFF
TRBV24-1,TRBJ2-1,CATSDNGQGFDEQFF
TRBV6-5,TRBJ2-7,CASRARGVVSYEQYF
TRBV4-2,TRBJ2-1,CASSQDGTSGLNEQFF
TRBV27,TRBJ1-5,CASRAGGNGNQPQHF
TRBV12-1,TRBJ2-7,CASSCRGRPYEQYF
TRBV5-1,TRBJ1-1,CASSFGQANTEAFF
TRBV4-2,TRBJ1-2,CASSQDGGRAGYTF
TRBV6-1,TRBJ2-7,CASRPSGRRDEQYF
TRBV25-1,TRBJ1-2,CASRLRETYGYTF
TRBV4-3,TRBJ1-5,CASSQEGGQSDQPQHF
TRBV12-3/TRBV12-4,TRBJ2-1,CASSFLPGLYNEQFF
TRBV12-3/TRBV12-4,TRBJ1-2,CASGTSGGYTF
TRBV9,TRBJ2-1,CASSFRDSYNEQFF
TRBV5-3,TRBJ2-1,CARSWGLLSPNEQFF
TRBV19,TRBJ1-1,CASGGSSNTEAFF
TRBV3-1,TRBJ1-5,CASSQDRNNQPQHF
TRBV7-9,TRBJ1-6,CASSLAAGTGGNSPLHF